The clone carrying this T cell receptor (beta chain) was recorded a few times. Its antigen is still unknown. These data are taken from a study of T-cell memory formation after mild COVID-19. In the study overall: The TCR clusters were mostly specific to one donor.

Study observations and caveats: Mainly CM and EM harbored the contracting CD4+ clones; mainly EMRA harbored the CD8+ ones. Prior to infection, memory already included some responding clones, suggesting cross-reactive memory joined.

Germline trimming cut 0 bases from V and 4 bases from J; bases unmatched to any gene: 1. CDR1 is ENHRY and CDR2 is SYGVKD in the germline V gene. This CDR3 region has 15 residues. TCRdb reprocessed the 5' RACE reads via MiXCR and lists one record per CDR3 protein. Among approximately 42,000 distinct CDR3 sequences, over 6.5% were seen once, and the ten largest hold 0.79%. The clonotype comes from an adult who had mild COVID-19 (a few samples of this study predate the infection). Cell type and time point are not known. The chain links TRBV10-3 to TRBJ2-3, with 10 bases identical to TRBD1. Sequencing was performed on PBMCs or a T cell subset sorted from them (not recorded which). As DNA, the CDR3 is TGTGCCATCAGTGAGTCGGGGACAGGGGCAGATACGCAGTATTTT. It translates to CAISESGTGADTQYF.